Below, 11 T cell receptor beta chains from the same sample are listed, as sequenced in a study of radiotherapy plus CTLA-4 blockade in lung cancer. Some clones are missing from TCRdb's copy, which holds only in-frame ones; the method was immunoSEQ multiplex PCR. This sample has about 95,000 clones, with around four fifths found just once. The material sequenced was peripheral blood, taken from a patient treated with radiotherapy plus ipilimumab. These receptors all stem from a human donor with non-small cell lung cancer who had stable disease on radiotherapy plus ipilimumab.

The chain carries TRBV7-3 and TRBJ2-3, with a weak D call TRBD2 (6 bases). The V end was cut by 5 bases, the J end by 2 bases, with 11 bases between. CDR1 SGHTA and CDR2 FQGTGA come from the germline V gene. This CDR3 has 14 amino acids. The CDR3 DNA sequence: TGTGCCAGCAGCCGGGGGTTTACCACAGATACGCAGTATTTT. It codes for CASSRGFTTDTQYF.

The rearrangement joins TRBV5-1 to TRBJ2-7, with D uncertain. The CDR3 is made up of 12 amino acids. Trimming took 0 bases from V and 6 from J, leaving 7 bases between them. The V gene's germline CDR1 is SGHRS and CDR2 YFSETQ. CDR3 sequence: CASSLAHSEQYF. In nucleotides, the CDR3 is TGCGCCAGCAGCTTGGCTCACTCCGAGCAGTACTTC. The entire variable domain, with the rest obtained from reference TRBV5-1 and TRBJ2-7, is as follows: KAGVTQTPRYLIKTRGQQVTLSCSPISGHRSVSWYQQTPGQGLQFLFEYFSETQRNKGNFPGRFSGRQFSNSRSEMNVSTLELGDSALYLCASSLAHSEQYFGPGTRLTVT.

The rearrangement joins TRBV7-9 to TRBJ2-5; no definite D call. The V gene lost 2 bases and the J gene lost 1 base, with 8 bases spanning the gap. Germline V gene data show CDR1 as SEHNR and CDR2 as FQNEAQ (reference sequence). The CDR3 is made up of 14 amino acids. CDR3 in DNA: TGTGCCAGCAGCTTAATGGCAGTCCAAGAGACCCAGTACTTC. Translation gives CASSLMAVQETQYF. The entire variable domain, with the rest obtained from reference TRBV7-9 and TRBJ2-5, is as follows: DTGVSQNPRHKITKRGQNVTFRCDPISEHNRLYWYRQTLGQGPEFLTYFQNEAQLEKSRLLSDRFSAERPKGSFSTLEIQRTEQGDSAMYLCASSLMAVQETQYFGPGTRLLVL.

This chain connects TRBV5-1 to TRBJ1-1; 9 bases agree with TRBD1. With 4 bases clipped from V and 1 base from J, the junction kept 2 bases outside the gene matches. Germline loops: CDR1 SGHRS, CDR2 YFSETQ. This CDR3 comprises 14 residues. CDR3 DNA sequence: TGCGCCAGCAGCGAGGGACAGGGGAACACTGAAGCTTTCTTT. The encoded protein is CASSEGQGNTEAFF. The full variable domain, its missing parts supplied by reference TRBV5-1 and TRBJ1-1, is KAGVTQTPRYLIKTRGQQVTLSCSPISGHRSVSWYQQTPGQGLQFLFEYFSETQRNKGNFPGRFSGRQFSNSRSEMNVSTLELGDSALYLCASSEGQGNTEAFFGQGTRLTVV.

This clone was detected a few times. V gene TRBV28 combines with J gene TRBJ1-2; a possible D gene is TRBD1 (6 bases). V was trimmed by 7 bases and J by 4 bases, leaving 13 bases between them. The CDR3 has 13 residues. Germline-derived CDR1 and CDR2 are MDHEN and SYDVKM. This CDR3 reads CASTLGRGYGYTF. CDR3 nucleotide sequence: TGTGCCAGCACCCTAGGCAGGGGCTATGGCTACACCTTC.

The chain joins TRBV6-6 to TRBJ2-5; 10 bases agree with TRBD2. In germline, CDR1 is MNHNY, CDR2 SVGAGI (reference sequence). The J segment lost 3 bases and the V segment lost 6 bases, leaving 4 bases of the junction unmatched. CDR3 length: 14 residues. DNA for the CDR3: TGTGCCAGCAGCCTGGGACTAGCGAAAGAGACCCAGTACTTC. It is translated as CASSLGLAKETQYF.

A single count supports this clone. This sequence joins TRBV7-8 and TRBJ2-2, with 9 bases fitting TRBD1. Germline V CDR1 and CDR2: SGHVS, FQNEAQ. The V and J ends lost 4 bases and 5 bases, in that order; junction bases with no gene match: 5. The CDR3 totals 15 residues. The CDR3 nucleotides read TGTGCCAGCAGCTCGGACAGGGGATGGACCGGGGAGCTGTTTTTT. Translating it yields CASSSDRGWTGELFF.

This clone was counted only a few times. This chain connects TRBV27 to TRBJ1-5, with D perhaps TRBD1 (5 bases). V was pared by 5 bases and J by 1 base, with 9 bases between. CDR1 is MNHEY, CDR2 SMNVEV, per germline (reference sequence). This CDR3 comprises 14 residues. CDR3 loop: CASSHRDSNQPQHF. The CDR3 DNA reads TGTGCCAGCAGTCACCGGGACAGCAATCAGCCCCAGCATTTT.

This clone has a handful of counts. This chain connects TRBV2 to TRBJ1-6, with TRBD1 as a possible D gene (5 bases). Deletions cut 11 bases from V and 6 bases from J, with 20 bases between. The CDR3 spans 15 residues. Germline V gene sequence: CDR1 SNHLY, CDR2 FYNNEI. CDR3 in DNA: TGTGCCGAGTCGGGGGGGGACTACCTTAATTCACCCCTCCACTTT. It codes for CAESGGDYLNSPLHF.

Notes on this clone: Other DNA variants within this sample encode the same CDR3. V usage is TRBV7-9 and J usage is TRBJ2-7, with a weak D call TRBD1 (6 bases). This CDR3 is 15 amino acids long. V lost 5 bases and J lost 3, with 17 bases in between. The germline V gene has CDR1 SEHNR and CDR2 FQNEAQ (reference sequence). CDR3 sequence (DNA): TGTGCCAGCAGCCCGCCGGGACAAGGAAACTACGAGCAGTACTTC. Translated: CASSPPGQGNYEQYF.

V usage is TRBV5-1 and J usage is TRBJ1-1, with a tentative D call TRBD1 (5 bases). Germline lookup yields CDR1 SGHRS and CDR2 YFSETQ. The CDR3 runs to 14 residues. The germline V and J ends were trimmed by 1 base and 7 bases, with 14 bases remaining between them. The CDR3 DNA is TGCGCCAGCAGCTTGTTCGCTGGGCAGGGTGAAGCTTTCTTT. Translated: CASSLFAGQGEAFF.